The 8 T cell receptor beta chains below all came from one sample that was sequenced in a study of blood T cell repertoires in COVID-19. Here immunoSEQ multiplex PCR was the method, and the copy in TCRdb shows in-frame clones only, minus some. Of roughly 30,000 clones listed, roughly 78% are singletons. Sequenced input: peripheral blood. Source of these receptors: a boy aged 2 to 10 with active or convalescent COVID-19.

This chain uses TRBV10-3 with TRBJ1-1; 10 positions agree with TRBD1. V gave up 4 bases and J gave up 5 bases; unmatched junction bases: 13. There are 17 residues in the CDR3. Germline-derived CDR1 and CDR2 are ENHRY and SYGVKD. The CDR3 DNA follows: TGTGCCATCAGTGGTCCTCCGGGACAGGGGATAAGTACTGAAGCTTTCTTT. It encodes CAISGPPGQGISTEAFF.

The CDR3 loop is CSAQGDEQYF. For the CDR3, the DNA is TGCAGTGCTCAGGGCGACGAGCAGTACTTC. The genes are TRBV20-1 and TRBJ2-7; maybe TRBD1 (5 bases). Germline CDR1 DFQATT, CDR2 SNEGSKA (reference sequence). Deletions cut 5 bases from V and 5 bases from J, with 7 bases between. The CDR3 totals 10 residues.

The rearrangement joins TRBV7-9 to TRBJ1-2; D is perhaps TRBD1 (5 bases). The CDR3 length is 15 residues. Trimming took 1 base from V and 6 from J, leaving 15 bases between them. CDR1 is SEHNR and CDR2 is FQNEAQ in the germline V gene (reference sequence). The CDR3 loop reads CASSLVHSGVDGYTF. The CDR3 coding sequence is TGTGCCAGCAGCTTAGTTCACTCGGGGGTCGATGGCTACACCTTC.

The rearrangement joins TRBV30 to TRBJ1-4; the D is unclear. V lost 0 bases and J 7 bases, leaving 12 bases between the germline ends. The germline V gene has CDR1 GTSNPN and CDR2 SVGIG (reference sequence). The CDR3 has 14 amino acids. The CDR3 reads CAWSVGSRGEKLFF. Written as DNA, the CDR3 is TGTGCCTGGAGTGTAGGTTCGCGAGGTGAAAAACTGTTTTTT.

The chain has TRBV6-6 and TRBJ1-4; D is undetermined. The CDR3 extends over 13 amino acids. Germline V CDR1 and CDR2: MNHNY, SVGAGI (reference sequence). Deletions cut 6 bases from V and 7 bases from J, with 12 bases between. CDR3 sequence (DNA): TGTGCCAGCAGCCCGGCGGGAGGTGAAAAACTGTTTTTT. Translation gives CASSPAGGEKLFF.

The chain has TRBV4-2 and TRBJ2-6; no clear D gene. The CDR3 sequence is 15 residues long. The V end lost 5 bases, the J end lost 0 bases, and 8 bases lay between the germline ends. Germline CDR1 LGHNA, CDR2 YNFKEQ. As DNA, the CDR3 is TGTGCCAGCAGCACCCCTAGCTCTGGGGCCAACGTCCTGACTTTC. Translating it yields CASSTPSSGANVLTF.

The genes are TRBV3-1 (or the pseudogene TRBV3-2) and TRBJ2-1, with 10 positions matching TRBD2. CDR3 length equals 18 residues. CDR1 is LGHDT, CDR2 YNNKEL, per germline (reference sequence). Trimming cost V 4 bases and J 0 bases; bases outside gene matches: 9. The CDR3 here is CASSPTTSGWSSYNEQFF. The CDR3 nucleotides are TGTGCCAGCAGCCCTACGACTAGCGGGTGGAGCTCCTACAATGAGCAGTTCTTC.

The CDR3 sequence: CASSESRQGSTDTQYF. The CDR3 bases are TGTGCCAGCAGTGAATCTAGACAGGGGTCCACAGATACGCAGTATTTT. V is TRBV28 and J is TRBJ2-3, with 8 bases fitting TRBD1. The CDR3 is made up of 16 amino acids. Germline CDR1 reads MDHEN; CDR2 reads SYDVKM. V lost 5 bases to trimming and J lost 2 bases; unmatched junction nucleotides: 9.